This T cell receptor beta chain appears in the sequencing data of a study of CD8 T cells in Susac syndrome. Reverse transcription of about 0.45 to 1 ug RNA was performed with random hexamers. Multiplex PCR with immunoSEQ amplified the TCR beta CDR3 across 54 Vbeta and 13 Jbeta. Via MiXCR, TCRdb re-called the immunoSEQ multiplex PCR reads, giving one row per CDR3 protein. The profile shows some 200,000 distinct CDR3 sequences, about 95% of them singletons. Sequencing of TCR beta was undertaken in CD8+ and CD4+ T cells derived from blood. Healthy donors served as age- and sex-matched controls. Sequencing was carried out using CD4+ T cells from PBMCs. The source of this sequence is a human donor in good health.

CDR3 DNA sequence: TGTGCCAGCAGCGGCCTGGGGAGGCTCAGTGGCTACACCTTC. It yields the protein CASSGLGRLSGYTF. V is TRBV9 and J is TRBJ1-2; D remains unclear. The length of the CDR3 is 14 residues. V was cut by 3 bases and J by 7 bases, with 16 bases left in between. CDR1 SGDLS and CDR2 YYNGEE come from the germline V gene.